Presented here are 3 T cell receptor beta chains from one specimen sequenced in a study of blood T cells in healthy people across ages. A second PCR, run for about 7 to 11 cycles, used a sample-barcoded 5' primer plus a J-beta primer mix. TCRdb recomputed calls from the 5' RACE reads with MiXCR, one row per CDR3 protein. The sample holds approximately 1,100,000 distinct CDR3 sequences, 40% to 50% seen once. The material sequenced was blood. The source is a woman aged 60 to 75 in good health.

This clonotype was seen repeatedly, ten times or more. The rearrangement joins TRBV15 to TRBJ2-7, with D tentatively TRBD1 or TRBD2 (5 bases each). Germline V lookup: CDR1 LNHNV, CDR2 YYDKDF (reference sequence). V was cut by 4 bases and J by 0 bases, with 16 bases left in between. The CDR3 covers 16 residues. CDR3 sequence reads: CATSTMPLGTSYEQYF. DNA of the CDR3: TGTGCCACCAGCACAATGCCCCTAGGGACCTCCTACGAGCAGTACTTC.

This clonotype has a handful of counts. The chain joins TRBV9 to TRBJ2-7; D possibly corresponds to TRBD2 (5 bases). The germline V gene encodes CDR1 SGDLS and CDR2 YYNGEE. Between the trimmed V and J ends, which lost 5 bases and 5 bases, there was a span of 17 bases. This CDR3 comprises 14 residues. The CDR3 DNA reads TGTGCCAGCAGTGCCGACTCTTCGGGGAACGAGCAGTACTTC. It yields the protein CASSADSSGNEQYF.

Here the CDR3 reads CASSISGSRYEQYF. CDR3 coding DNA: TGTGCCAGCAGCATTAGCGGGAGTAGATACGAGCAGTACTTC. This rearrangement joins TRBV7-3 to TRBJ2-5; 9 bases align to TRBD2. The DNA end is more similar to TRBJ2-7, so the J call may be wrong. The CDR3 is made up of 14 amino acids. Germline assignment: CDR1 SGHTA and CDR2 FQGTGA.